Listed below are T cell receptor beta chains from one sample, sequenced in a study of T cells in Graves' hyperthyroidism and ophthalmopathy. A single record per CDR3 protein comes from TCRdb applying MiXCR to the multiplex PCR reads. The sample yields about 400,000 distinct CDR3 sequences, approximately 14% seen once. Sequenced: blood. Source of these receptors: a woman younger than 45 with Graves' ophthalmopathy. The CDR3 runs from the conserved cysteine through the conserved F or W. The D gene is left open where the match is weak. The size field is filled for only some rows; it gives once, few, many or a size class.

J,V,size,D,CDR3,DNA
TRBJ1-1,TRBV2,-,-,CASSGPGGPAEAFF,TGTGCCAGCAGTGGTCCCGGGGGGCCCGCTGAAGCTTTCTTT
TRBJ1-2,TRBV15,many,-,CATSRSTFPVHYGYTF,TGTGCCACCAGCAGATCAACGTTCCCAGTCCACTATGGCTACACCTTC
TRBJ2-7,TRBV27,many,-,CASSWEPARGQYF,TGTGCCAGCAGCTGGGAGCCTGCGCGGGGGCAGTACTTC
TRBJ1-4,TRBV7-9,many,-,CATDRVNEKLFF,TGTGCCACTGACAGAGTTAATGAAAAACTGTTTTTT
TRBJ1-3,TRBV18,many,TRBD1,CASSPRRDRGSGNTIYF,TGTGCCAGCTCACCACGCCGGGACAGGGGCTCTGGAAACACCATATATTTT
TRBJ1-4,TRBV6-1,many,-,CASSLQGRGEKLFF,TGTGCCAGCAGTCTTCAGGGAAGAGGGGAAAAACTGTTTTTT
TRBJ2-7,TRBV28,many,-,CASSYLMDSPGDEEQYF,TGTGCCAGCAGTTACCTGATGGACAGTCCGGGGGACGAGGAGCAGTACTTC
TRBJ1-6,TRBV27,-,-,CASSFGGGSYNSPLHF,TGTGCCAGCAGTTTCGGTGGGGGGTCTTATAATTCACCCCTCCACTTT
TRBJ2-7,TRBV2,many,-,CASMGRYEQYF,TGTGCCAGCATGGGCCGTTACGAGCAGTACTTC
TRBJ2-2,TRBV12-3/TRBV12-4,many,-,CASSPHESNTGELFF,TGTGCCAGCAGTCCCCACGAATCGAACACCGGGGAGCTGTTTTTT
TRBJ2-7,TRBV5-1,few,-,CASSLKAGPLEQYF,TGCGCCAGCAGCTTGAAAGCAGGTCCTCTGGAGCAGTACTTC
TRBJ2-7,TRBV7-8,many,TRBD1,CASSVPGTATYEQYF,TGTGCCAGCAGCGTCCCCGGGACAGCGACCTACGAGCAGTACTTC
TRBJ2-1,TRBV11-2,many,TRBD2,CASSLLAGADEQFF,TGTGCCAGCAGCCTACTAGCGGGGGCTGATGAGCAGTTCTTC
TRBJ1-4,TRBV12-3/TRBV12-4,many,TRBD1,CASRRGQTTNEKLFF,TGTGCCAGCAGGCGGGGACAGACAACTAATGAAAAACTGTTTTTT
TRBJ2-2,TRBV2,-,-,CASTSFPGELFF,TGTGCCAGCACATCTTTTCCCGGGGAGCTGTTTTTT
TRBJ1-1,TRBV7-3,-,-,CASSHDGTENTEAFF,TGTGCCAGCAGCCACGACGGGACGGAGAACACTGAAGCTTTCTTT
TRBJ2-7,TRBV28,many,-,CASSLRDWDEQYF,TGTGCCAGCAGCCTCCGGGACTGGGACGAGCAGTACTTC
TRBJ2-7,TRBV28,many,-,CASSVGYGASYEQYF,TGTGCCAGCAGTGTTGGCTACGGGGCCTCCTACGAGCAGTACTTC
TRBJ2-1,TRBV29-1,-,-,CSVVKVPFTHEQFF,TGCAGCGTTGTCAAGGTCCCCTTTACCCATGAGCAGTTCTTC
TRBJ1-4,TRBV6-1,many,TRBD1,CASRASGGTNEKLFF,TGTGCCAGCAGGGCCTCAGGGGGAACTAATGAAAAACTGTTTTTT
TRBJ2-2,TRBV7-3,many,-,CASSRSRAGATGELFF,TGTGCCAGCAGCCGGAGTCGGGCGGGGGCCACCGGGGAGCTGTTTTTT
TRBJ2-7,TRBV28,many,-,CASTLSVRGSYEQYF,TGTGCCAGCACTTTATCGGTGCGGGGCTCCTACGAGCAGTACTTC
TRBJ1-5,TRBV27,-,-,CASSLSGVGGGQPQHF,TGTGCCAGCAGTTTATCCGGAGTCGGGGGCGGGCAGCCCCAGCATTTT
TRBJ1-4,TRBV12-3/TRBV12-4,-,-,CASRGVKLFF,TGTGCCAGTCGAGGGGTTAAACTGTTTTTT
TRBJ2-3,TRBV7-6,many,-,CASSTRQPGTDTQYF,TGTGCCAGCAGCACTCGACAGCCTGGCACAGATACGCAGTATTTT
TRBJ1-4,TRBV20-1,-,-,CSAFQGGGEKLFF,TGCAGTGCTTTTCAGGGTGGCGGTGAAAAACTGTTTTTT
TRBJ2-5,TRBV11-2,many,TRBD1,CASSSLRNRGRETQYF,TGTGCCAGCAGCTCCCTTAGGAACAGGGGGCGGGAGACCCAGTACTTC
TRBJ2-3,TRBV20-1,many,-,CSAMGITSRTDTQYF,TGCAGTGCTATGGGAATCACTAGCCGCACAGATACGCAGTATTTT
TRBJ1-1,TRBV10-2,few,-,CASPRDPTEAFF,TGCGCCAGCCCCCGGGATCCCACTGAAGCTTTCTTT
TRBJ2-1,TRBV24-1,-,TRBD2,CATSRPPAGGLDEQFF,TGTGCCACCAGTAGGCCCCCAGCGGGGGGATTGGATGAGCAGTTCTTC
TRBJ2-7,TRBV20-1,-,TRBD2,CSANKRGGYEQYF,TGCAGTGCTAATAAGCGGGGGGGCTACGAGCAGTACTTC
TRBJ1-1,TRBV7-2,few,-,CASSLDSGMGAFF,TGTGCCAGCAGCTTAGATTCGGGTATGGGAGCTTTCTTT
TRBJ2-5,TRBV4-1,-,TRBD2,CASSHTASGGNQETQYF,TGCGCCAGCAGCCACACCGCTAGCGGGGGGAACCAAGAGACCCAGTACTTC